One sample yielded the 15 T cell receptor beta chains listed below, sequenced in a study of T cell responses to AZD1222 COVID-19 vaccine. The protocol was immunoSEQ multiplex PCR, while the TCRdb copy is restricted to in-frame clones and leaves out a portion. Altogether under 150,000 clones are present, approximately 93% being singletons, with the ten largest covering about 3%. This material consisted of peripheral blood, taken on day 0 of AZD1222 vaccination. Receptor source: an adult in good health.

The rearrangement links TRBV11-2 to TRBJ1-5; TRBD1 matches at 7 bases. V shed 6 bases and J 0 bases; nucleotides not matched to a gene: 5. This CDR3 is built from 15 residues. CDR1 and CDR2 from the germline V gene are SGHAT and FQNNGV. CDR3 sequence: CASSRQGYSNQPQHF. The CDR3 DNA is TGTGCCAGCAGTCGACAGGGATATAGCAATCAGCCCCAGCATTTT.

The chain joins TRBV5-1 to TRBJ2-7; 8 nucleotides align to TRBD1. The CDR3 sequence is 15 residues long. Trimming cost V 4 bases and J 1 base; bases outside gene matches: 7. Germline assignment: CDR1 SGHRS and CDR2 YFSETQ. CDR3 in DNA: TGCGCCAGCAGCCCCGGGACAGGCGATTCCTACGAGCAGTACTTC. This sequence encodes CASSPGTGDSYEQYF.

This clone has a single count. The rearrangement joins TRBV27 to TRBJ1-4; D perhaps matches TRBD1 (5 bases). This CDR3 region has 14 residues. Germline V gives CDR1 MNHEY, CDR2 SMNVEV (reference sequence). Trimming shortened V by 0 bases and J by 6 bases, and 8 bases separated the two germline ends. DNA of the CDR3: TGTGCCAGCAGTTTATCAGGGACTCATGAAAAACTGTTTTTT. Amino acid sequence: CASSLSGTHEKLFF.

The rearrangement uses TRBV5-1 and TRBJ2-3; TRBD2 matches at 7 bases. The CDR3 length is 16 residues. The ends lost 2 bases at V and 2 bases at J; junction bases unmatched: 8. Germline V lookup: CDR1 SGHRS, CDR2 YFSETQ. CDR3 bases: TGCGCCAGCAGCTTAAGCGGAGCGGGGATCACAGATACGCAGTATTTT. Translating gives CASSLSGAGITDTQYF.

The chain combines TRBV14 with TRBJ2-1, with D unclear. Germline CDR1 is SGHDN and CDR2 is FVKESK. The V gene lost 7 bases and the J gene lost 0 bases, with 10 bases spanning the gap. The CDR3 sequence is 14 residues long. The CDR3 loop reads CASKRTSSYNEQFF. The CDR3 coding sequence is TGTGCCAGCAAGAGGACCAGCTCCTACAATGAGCAGTTCTTC.

The V and J genes are TRBV9 and TRBJ1-5, with unresolved D. The CDR3 runs 14 residues. Germline CDR1 and CDR2: SGDLS and YYNGEE. V gave up 5 bases and J gave up 1 base, with 10 bases separating them. The CDR3: CASRRWESNQPQHF. CDR3 DNA: TGTGCCAGCAGGAGGTGGGAGAGCAATCAGCCCCAGCATTTT.

The chain combines TRBV2 with TRBJ1-1; D remains unclear. Germline V CDR1 and CDR2: SNHLY, FYNNEI. The CDR3 runs 11 residues. Trimming removed 6 bases at V and 11 bases at J, with 13 bases between. In nucleotides, the CDR3 is TGTGCCAGCAGCTCCCTCCCTTGGGCTTTCTTT. Amino acids: CASSSLPWAFF.

The chain has TRBV7-2 and TRBJ1-1; 8 bases are shared with TRBD1. The CDR3 is made up of 14 amino acids. V lost 5 bases and J lost 6; bases outside the gene matches: 8. Germline V gene sequence: CDR1 SGHTA, CDR2 FQGNSA. The CDR3 sequence: CASSKTQDRAEAFF. As DNA, the CDR3 is TGTGCCAGCAGCAAAACCCAGGACAGGGCTGAAGCTTTCTTT.

The rearrangement uses TRBV13 and TRBJ1-2; possible D gene TRBD1, 6 bases. Germline lookup yields CDR1 PRHDT and CDR2 FYEKMQ (reference sequence). Between the trimmed V and J ends, which lost 5 bases and 4 bases, there was a span of 17 bases. There are 15 residues in the CDR3. The CDR3: CASSPGGGIGYGYTF. CDR3 sequence (DNA): TGTGCCAGCAGCCCCGGAGGGGGGATAGGCTATGGCTACACCTTC.

The rearrangement joins TRBV4-1 to TRBJ2-7; D gene ambiguous. This CDR3 region has 13 residues. Germline V lookup: CDR1 MGHRA, CDR2 YSYEKL. V lost 4 bases, J lost 3 bases, and 10 bases lay in between. The CDR3 spells CASSLRSNYEQYF. The DNA of the CDR3 is TGCGCCAGCAGCCTCCGTTCCAACTACGAGCAGTACTTC.

The CDR3 bases are TGTGCCAGCAGCTTAGAGCCCGGACCGAATCAGCCCCAGCATTTT. It yields the protein CASSLEPGPNQPQHF. The rearrangement uses TRBV7-9 and TRBJ1-5; D unclear. V lost 1 base and J 4 bases, leaving 11 bases between the germline ends. Germline-derived CDR1 and CDR2 are SEHNR and FQNEAQ (reference sequence). The CDR3 is 15 amino acids.

V usage is TRBV27 and J usage is TRBJ1-5; D not certain. This CDR3 region has 16 residues. Germline loops: CDR1 MNHEY, CDR2 SMNVEV (reference sequence). Trimming removed 0 bases from V and 0 bases from J, with 9 bases in between. The CDR3 reads CASSLSATSSNQPQHF. In DNA, the CDR3 is TGTGCCAGCAGTTTATCGGCGACAAGTAGCAATCAGCCCCAGCATTTT.

The V gene is TRBV5-5, the J gene TRBJ1-2; D gene ambiguous. This CDR3 is 16 amino acids long. Per the germline V gene, CDR1 is SGHKS and CDR2 is YYEKEE (reference sequence). The V end lost 2 bases, the J end lost 4 bases, and 18 bases lay between the germline ends. This CDR3 reads CASSLGQATTGYGYTF. Here the CDR3 DNA reads TGTGCCAGCAGCTTAGGGCAGGCCACCACCGGCTATGGCTACACCTTC.

V is TRBV28 and J is TRBJ2-4; TRBD1 matches 7 bases. Germline V gene lookup returns CDR1 MDHEN and CDR2 SYDVKM. V trimming: 3 bases; J trimming: 3 bases; junction bases outside the gene matches: 2. CDR3 size: 14 residues. The chain's CDR3 is CASSFRDSKNIQYF. The CDR3 DNA reads as TGTGCCAGCAGTTTCCGGGACAGCAAAAACATTCAGTACTTC. The variable domain in full, with the rest retrieved from reference TRBV28 and TRBJ2-4, is DVKVTQSSRYLVKRTGEKVFLECVQDMDHENMFWYRQDPGLGLRLIYFSYDVKMKEKGDIPEGYSVSREKKERFSLILESASTNQTSMYLCASSFRDSKNIQYFGAGTRLSVL.

This clone appeared once. The V call is TRBV2, the J call TRBJ1-5, with TRBD1 matching 9 bases. Germline CDR1 reads SNHLY; CDR2 reads FYNNEI. The CDR3 has 14 amino acids. The ends lost 6 bases at V and 6 bases at J; junction bases unmatched: 6. CDR3 bases: TGTGCCAGCAGACATACAGGGGGCGGTCAGCCCCAGCATTTT. Protein product: CASRHTGGGQPQHF.